The clone carrying this TCR beta chain was seen only a few times. Its antigen remains unknown. This CDR3 spans 13 amino acids. The germline CDR1 and CDR2 sequences are MNHNS and SASEGT. V was pared by 3 bases and J by 6 bases, with 4 bases of the junction left unmatched. One entry per CDR3 protein results from TCRdb running MiXCR on the RT-PCR reads. The sample has under 950,000 distinct CDR3 sequences; 21% are singletons. The data belong to a study of response to subunit inactivated influenza vaccine. Study-wide results and limits: Few new T cells, the authors suggested, are recruited by each seasonal influenza vaccination.

This clonotype was sampled from a man between 50 and 59 years old who received an inactivated influenza vaccine. This chain connects TRBV6-1 to TRBJ2-7; 8 bases are shared with TRBD2. Sequences were derived from PBMCs from blood, sampled roughly 5 days after vaccination. The CDR3 loop reads CASSEFRGGEQYF. In DNA, the CDR3 is TGTGCCAGCAGTGAGTTCCGGGGGGGCGAGCAGTACTTC.